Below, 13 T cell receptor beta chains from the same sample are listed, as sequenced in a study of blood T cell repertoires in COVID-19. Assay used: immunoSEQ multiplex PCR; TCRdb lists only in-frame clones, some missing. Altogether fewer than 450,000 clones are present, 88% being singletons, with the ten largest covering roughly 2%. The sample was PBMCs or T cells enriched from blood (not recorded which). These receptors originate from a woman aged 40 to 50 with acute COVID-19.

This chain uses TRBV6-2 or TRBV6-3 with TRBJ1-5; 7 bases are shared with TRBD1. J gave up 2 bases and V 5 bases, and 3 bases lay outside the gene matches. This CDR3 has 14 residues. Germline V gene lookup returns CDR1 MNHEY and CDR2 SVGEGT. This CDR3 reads CASSRDSGNQPQHF. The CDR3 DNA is TGTGCCAGCAGTCGGGACAGCGGCAATCAGCCCCAGCATTTT.

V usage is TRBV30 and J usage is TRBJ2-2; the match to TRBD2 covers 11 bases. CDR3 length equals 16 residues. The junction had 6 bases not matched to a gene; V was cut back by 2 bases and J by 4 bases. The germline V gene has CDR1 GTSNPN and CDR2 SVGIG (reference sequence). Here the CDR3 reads CAWSSIAGGPTGELFF. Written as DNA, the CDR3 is TGTGCCTGGAGTTCGATAGCGGGGGGGCCCACCGGGGAGCTGTTTTTT.

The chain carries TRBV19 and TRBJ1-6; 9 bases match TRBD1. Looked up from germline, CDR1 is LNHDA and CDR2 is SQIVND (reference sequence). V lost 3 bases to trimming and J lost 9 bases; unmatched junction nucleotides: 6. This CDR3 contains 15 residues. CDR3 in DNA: TGTGCCAGTAGTATGGGGACAGGGAGTAGTTCACCCCTCCACTTT. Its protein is CASSMGTGSSSPLHF.

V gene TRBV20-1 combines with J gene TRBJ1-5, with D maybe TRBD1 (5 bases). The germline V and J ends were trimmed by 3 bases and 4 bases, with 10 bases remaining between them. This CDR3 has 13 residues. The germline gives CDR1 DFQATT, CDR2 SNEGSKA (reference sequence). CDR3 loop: CSASEGVNQPQHF. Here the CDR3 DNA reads TGCAGTGCTAGTGAAGGGGTGAATCAGCCCCAGCATTTT.

DNA of the CDR3: TGTGCCAGCAGGGAGCGGGGGAACACTGAGACCCAGTACTTC. It translates to CASRERGNTETQYF. The chain links TRBV2 to TRBJ2-5; 8 bases match TRBD2. V shed 6 bases, J shed 5 bases, and the junction held 8 bases outside the gene matches. Germline assignment: CDR1 SNHLY and CDR2 FYNNEI. The CDR3 runs 14 residues. The entire variable domain, with the rest obtained from reference TRBV2 and TRBJ2-5, is as follows: EPEVTQTPSHQVTQMGQEVILRCVPISNHLYFYWYRQILGQKVEFLVSFYNNEISEKSEIFDDQFSVERPDGSNFTLKIRSTKLEDSAMYFCASRERGNTETQYFGPGTRLLVL.

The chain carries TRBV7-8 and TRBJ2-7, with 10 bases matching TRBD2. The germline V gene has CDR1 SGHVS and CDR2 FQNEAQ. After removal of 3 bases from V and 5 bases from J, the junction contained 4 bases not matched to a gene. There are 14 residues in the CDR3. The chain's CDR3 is CASSFSGGNNEQYF. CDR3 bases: TGTGCCAGCAGCTTTAGCGGGGGGAACAACGAGCAGTACTTC.

The CDR3 region has the DNA TGCAGCGTTCTGACAGCCCCCGACACTGAAGCTTTCTTT. Translating gives CSVLTAPDTEAFF. The genes are TRBV29-1 and TRBJ1-1; possibly TRBD1 for D (5 bases). The germline gives CDR1 SQVTM, CDR2 ANQGSEA. V lost 5 bases and J lost 3, with 13 bases in between. The CDR3 covers 13 residues.

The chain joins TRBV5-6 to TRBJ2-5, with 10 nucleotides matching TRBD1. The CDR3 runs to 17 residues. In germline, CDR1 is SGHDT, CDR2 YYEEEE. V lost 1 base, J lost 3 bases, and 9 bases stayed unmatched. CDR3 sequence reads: CASSLRTTGGREETQYF. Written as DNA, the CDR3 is TGTGCCAGCAGCTTGAGGACGACAGGGGGCCGGGAAGAGACCCAGTACTTC.

The CDR3 nucleotides read TGTGCCAGCAGCTTGAGTAGCGCCCTGCCTGAGGAGCAGTTCTTC. This gives the protein CASSLSSALPEEQFF. The rearrangement joins TRBV11-3 to TRBJ2-1, with a tentative D call TRBD2 (5 bases). The germline V gene has CDR1 SGHNT and CDR2 YENEEA. V was trimmed by 3 bases and J by 10 bases, leaving 19 bases between them. The CDR3 consists of 15 residues.

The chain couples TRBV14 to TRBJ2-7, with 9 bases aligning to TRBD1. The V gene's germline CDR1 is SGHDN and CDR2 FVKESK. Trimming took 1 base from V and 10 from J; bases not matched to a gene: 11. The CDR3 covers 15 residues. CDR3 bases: TGTGCCAGCAGCCAAGTTGGCGGACAGGGGATTATTCAGTACTTC. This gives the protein CASSQVGGQGIIQYF.

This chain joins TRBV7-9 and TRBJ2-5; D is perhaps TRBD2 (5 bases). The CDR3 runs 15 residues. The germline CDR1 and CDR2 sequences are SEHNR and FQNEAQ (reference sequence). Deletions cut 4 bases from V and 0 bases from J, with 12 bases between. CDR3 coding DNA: TGTGCCAGCAGCTCGATCGGGGAGAACCAAGAGACCCAGTACTTC. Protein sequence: CASSSIGENQETQYF. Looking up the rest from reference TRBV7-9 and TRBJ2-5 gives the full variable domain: DTGVSQNPRHKITKRGQNVTFRCDPISEHNRLYWYRQTLGQGPEFLTYFQNEAQLEKSRLLSDRFSAERPKGSFSTLEIQRTEQGDSAMYLCASSSIGENQETQYFGPGTRLLVL.

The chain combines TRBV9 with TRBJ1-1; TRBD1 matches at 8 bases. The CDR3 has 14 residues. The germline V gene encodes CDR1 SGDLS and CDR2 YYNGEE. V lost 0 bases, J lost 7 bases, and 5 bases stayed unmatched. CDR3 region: CASSVGQGAVEAFF. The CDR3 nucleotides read TGTGCCAGCAGCGTAGGGCAGGGGGCGGTTGAAGCTTTCTTT.

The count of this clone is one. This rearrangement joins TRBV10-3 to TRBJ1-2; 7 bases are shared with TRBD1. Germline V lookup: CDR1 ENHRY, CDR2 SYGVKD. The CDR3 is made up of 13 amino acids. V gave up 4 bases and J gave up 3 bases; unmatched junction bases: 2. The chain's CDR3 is CAISVDRDYGYTF. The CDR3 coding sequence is TGTGCCATCAGTGTTGACAGGGACTATGGCTACACCTTC.